The 32 T cell receptor beta chains presented below share a single source sample, sequenced in a study of cytomegalovirus exposure and HLA in healthy donors. The PCR had 60 Vbeta and 13 Jbeta primers. Libraries were prepared by immunoSEQ multiplex PCR; TCRdb keeps only in-frame clonotypes and omits some of them. The data show 120,000 or so clones, around 80% seen once. The sample was PBMCs. The receptors were sampled from a woman aged 18-29 years in good health and CMV-seronegative.

This clone came up once. The CDR3 protein is CSVAPDSSYEQYF. CDR3 nucleotide sequence: TGCAGCGTTGCCCCGGACAGTTCCTACGAGCAGTACTTC. The chain joins TRBV29-1 to TRBJ2-7, with D possibly being TRBD1 (6 bases). The CDR3 has 13 residues. Germline-derived CDR1 and CDR2 are SQVTM and ANQGSEA. V lost 4 bases and J lost 1, with 11 bases in between.

This clone came up a few times. The rearrangement uses TRBV6-6 and TRBJ1-6; 9 positions match TRBD1. Germline CDR1 is MNHNY and CDR2 is SVGAGI (reference sequence). V lost 5 bases and J lost 8; bases outside the gene matches: 7. The CDR3 has 15 amino acids. CDR3 nucleotide sequence: TGTGCCAGCAGTACCAGGACAGGGGCCGATTCACCCCTCCACTTT. It translates to CASSTRTGADSPLHF.

This chain joins TRBV4-1 and TRBJ2-5; 9 bases are a match to TRBD2. The CDR3 totals 15 residues. Germline lookup yields CDR1 MGHRA and CDR2 YSYEKL. V shed 1 base and J 4 bases; nucleotides not matched to a gene: 4. The CDR3 region has the DNA TGCGCCAGCAGCCAAGGCCCAGCGGGAGGAGAGACCCAGTACTTC. This encodes CASSQGPAGGETQYF.

J is TRBJ2-7 and V is TRBV6-1; a possible D gene is TRBD2 (6 bases). With 3 bases removed from V and 2 bases from J, the gap between germline ends came to 11 bases. CDR1 is MNHNS, CDR2 SASEGT, per germline. The CDR3 has 14 residues. In DNA, the CDR3 is TGTGCCAGCAGTGAGGTGGGAGGCACCTACGAGCAGTACTTC. This translates into CASSEVGGTYEQYF.

The chain recombines TRBV6-6 with TRBJ1-3, with 7 bases matching TRBD1. After removal of 4 bases from V and 0 bases from J, the junction contained 6 bases not matched to a gene. Germline CDR1 reads MNHNY; CDR2 reads SVGAGI (reference sequence). The CDR3 totals 16 residues. The CDR3, as DNA: TGTGCCAGCAGTTCAACCGGGACAGCCTCTGGAAACACCATATATTTT. Translation gives CASSSTGTASGNTIYF.

This chain links TRBV11-3 with TRBJ2-1; 11 positions match TRBD2. Trimming took 5 bases from V and 4 from J; bases not matched to a gene: 1. CDR3 length: 14 residues. Germline V CDR1 and CDR2: SGHNT, YENEEA. This CDR3 reads CASSTSGRYNEQFF. The CDR3 nucleotides read TGTGCCAGCAGCACTAGCGGGAGATACAATGAGCAGTTCTTC.

The chain carries TRBV6-6 and TRBJ1-1; 8 bases map to TRBD1. The CDR3 extends over 14 amino acids. CDR1 is MNHNY and CDR2 is SVGAGI in the germline V gene (reference sequence). Trimming removed 5 bases from V and 12 bases from J; junction bases left unmatched: 14. The CDR3 DNA reads as TGTGCCAGCAGTCCATCAGGGGGCGCTTACAAAACTTTCTTT. It codes for CASSPSGGAYKTFF.

The chain has TRBV6-1 and TRBJ2-1, with TRBD1 identical over 7 bases. This CDR3 has 17 amino acids. Trimming took 4 bases from V and 2 from J; bases not matched to a gene: 11. Germline loops: CDR1 MNHNS, CDR2 SASEGT. The CDR3 is CASSGDPRGRTYNEQFF. The CDR3 nucleotides read TGTGCCAGCAGTGGAGATCCGAGGGGGCGCACCTACAATGAGCAGTTCTTC.

The V call is TRBV19, the J call TRBJ2-7, with TRBD1 matching 7 bases. Looked up from germline, CDR1 is LNHDA and CDR2 is SQIVND (reference sequence). CDR3 length equals 14 residues. V lost 10 bases and J lost 1; bases outside the gene matches: 10. CDR3 amino acids: CATREGQTSYEQYF. The CDR3 DNA reads as TGTGCCACTAGAGAGGGACAGACTTCCTACGAGCAGTACTTC.

The rearrangement uses TRBV4-1 and TRBJ2-1, with 9 bases fitting TRBD1. Germline V lookup: CDR1 MGHRA, CDR2 YSYEKL. CDR3 length: 14 residues. V was pared by 6 bases and J by 8 bases, with 8 bases of the junction left unmatched. CDR3 sequence: CASRPGTGFDEQFF. Written as DNA, the CDR3 is TGCGCCAGCAGACCCGGGACAGGGTTTGATGAGCAGTTCTTC.

The rearrangement links TRBV11-2 to TRBJ1-1, with a possible D match to TRBD1 (5 bases). CDR3 size: 13 residues. The ends were cut back, 5 bases at V and 4 bases at J, with 11 bases in the middle. Germline lookup yields CDR1 SGHAT and CDR2 FQNNGV. CDR3 loop: CASSPGGGTEAFF. The DNA for the CDR3 is TGTGCCAGCAGCCCCGGCGGGGGCACTGAAGCTTTCTTT.

The chain links TRBV6-1 to TRBJ1-1; D uncertain. Trimming took 6 bases from V and 2 from J, leaving 7 bases between them. Germline V CDR1 and CDR2: MNHNS, SASEGT. The CDR3 loop spans 12 amino acids. The CDR3: CASREGNTEAFF. CDR3 nucleotide sequence: TGTGCCAGCAGGGAGGGAAACACTGAAGCTTTCTTT.

This clone appeared a single time. The genes are TRBV11-2 and TRBJ2-3; TRBD1 is a possible D gene (7 bases). Trimming took off 3 bases at V and 4 bases at J, with 14 bases between the two ends. The germline CDR1 and CDR2 sequences are SGHAT and FQNNGV. There are 15 residues in the CDR3. The CDR3 spells CASSFTSRGADTQYF. CDR3 DNA: TGTGCCAGCAGCTTTACTAGCAGGGGGGCAGATACGCAGTATTTT.

V and J are TRBV11-2 and TRBJ2-4; 7 nucleotides line up with TRBD2. The V and J ends lost 1 base and 3 bases, in that order; junction bases with no gene match: 9. Germline CDR1 reads SGHAT; CDR2 reads FQNNGV. The CDR3 is 17 amino acids. As DNA, the CDR3 is TGTGCCAGCAGCTTAGTCCCCGGGAGGAATGGCAAAAACATTCAGTACTTC. Protein: CASSLVPGRNGKNIQYF.

V usage is TRBV21-1 and J usage is TRBJ2-1; the table assigns TRBD1, which was not confirmed against the DNA. TRBV21-1 is flagged as a pseudogene. The CDR3 length is 14 residues. Here the CDR3 reads CAYKGGQGKGEQFF. CDR3 nucleotide sequence: TGTGCCTACAAGGGGGGACAGGGTAAGGGGGAGCAGTTCTTC.

This chain joins TRBV11-2 and TRBJ2-7; D possibly corresponds to TRBD1 (6 bases). CDR3 length: 15 residues. The germline gives CDR1 SGHAT, CDR2 FQNNGV. Between the trimmed V and J ends, which lost 5 bases and 7 bases, there was a span of 21 bases. In DNA, the CDR3 is TGTGCCAGCAGCCTTAATAGGGCACCCCAGGGGGAGCAGTACTTC. Translation: CASSLNRAPQGEQYF.

This chain joins TRBV14 and TRBJ1-2; D gene ambiguous. Trimming took 0 bases from V and 0 from J, leaving 11 bases between them. The CDR3 loop spans 16 amino acids. Looked up from germline, CDR1 is SGHDN and CDR2 is FVKESK. CDR3 sequence reads: CASSQDLPRANYGYTF. The CDR3 coding sequence is TGTGCCAGCAGCCAAGATCTCCCGAGGGCTAACTATGGCTACACCTTC.

The chain employs TRBV5-1 and TRBJ2-5, with a tentative D call TRBD2 (6 bases). CDR3 length: 16 residues. Germline V gene lookup returns CDR1 SGHRS and CDR2 YFSETQ. Trimming shortened V by 0 bases and J by 5 bases, and 17 bases separated the two germline ends. The CDR3 sequence is CASSLGGASLGETQYF. In DNA form, the CDR3 reads TGCGCCAGCAGCTTGGGCGGGGCGTCTCTGGGGGAGACCCAGTACTTC.

The chain uses TRBV6-5 and TRBJ1-2; TRBD1 agrees at 8 bases. The germline CDR1 and CDR2 sequences are MNHEY and SVGAGI. J was trimmed by 4 bases and V by 6 bases; bases with no gene match: 4. The CDR3 consists of 13 residues. Here the CDR3 DNA reads TGTGCCAGCAGACGGGACAGGTCCTATGGCTACACCTTC. This codes for CASRRDRSYGYTF.

The gene calls are TRBV9 and TRBJ2-5, with a possible D match to TRBD2 (5 bases). V was pared by 3 bases and J by 5 bases, with 11 bases between. The CDR3 totals 13 residues. The germline V gene has CDR1 SGDLS and CDR2 YYNGEE. The CDR3 spells CASSGPGLETQYF. CDR3 in DNA: TGTGCCAGCAGCGGGCCAGGACTTGAGACCCAGTACTTC.

The chain joins TRBV6-6 to TRBJ1-2; D is uncertain. CDR1 is MNHNY and CDR2 is SVGAGI in the germline V gene (reference sequence). The CDR3 has 13 amino acids. V was shortened by 4 bases and J by 0 bases, with 6 bases between the two germline ends. The CDR3 spells CASSLEANYGYTF. The CDR3 coding sequence is TGTGCCAGCAGTTTGGAGGCTAACTATGGCTACACCTTC.

The genes are TRBV18 and TRBJ1-6; possible D gene TRBD1, 5 bases. The CDR3 is 16 residues long. From germline, CDR1 is KGHSH and CDR2 LQKENI. The V and J ends lost 2 bases and 4 bases respectively, with 12 bases between them. In nucleotides, the CDR3 is TGTGCCAGCTCACCAAGTGTTCAGGGATATAATTCACCCCTCCACTTT. Encoded protein: CASSPSVQGYNSPLHF.

The rearrangement joins TRBV19 to TRBJ1-2, with D unresolved. Trimming stripped 6 bases from V and 4 bases from J, with 15 bases between. The CDR3 loop spans 14 amino acids. Germline values: CDR1 LNHDA, CDR2 SQIVND (reference sequence). The CDR3 loop is CASSPDSRSYGYTF. CDR3 bases: TGTGCCAGTAGCCCAGATTCGAGGAGCTATGGCTACACCTTC.

The V gene is TRBV9, the J gene TRBJ2-2; the D is unclear. Germline CDR1 reads SGDLS; CDR2 reads YYNGEE. The CDR3 is made up of 14 amino acids. With 1 base removed from V and 7 bases from J, the gap between germline ends came to 11 bases. The CDR3, as DNA: TGTGCCAGCAGCGTACCCGTGAGAGGCGGGGAGCTGTTTTTT. Its protein is CASSVPVRGGELFF. Using reference TRBV9 and TRBJ2-2 for the parts outside the CDR3, the full variable domain is DSGVTQTPKHLITATGQRVTLRCSPRSGDLSVYWYQQSLDQGLQFLIQYYNGEERAKGNILERFSAQQFPDLHSELNLSSLELGDSALYFCASSVPVRGGELFFGEGSRLTVL.

CDR3 nucleotides: TGTGCCAGCAGTTACTGGGGCGGGAAGAACACTGAAGCTTTCTTT. It yields the protein CASSYWGGKNTEAFF. The rearrangement uses TRBV6-5 and TRBJ1-1; tentative D call: TRBD1 (5 bases). Looked up from germline, CDR1 is MNHEY and CDR2 is SVGAGI. The CDR3 spans 15 residues. With 1 base removed from V and 1 base from J, the gap between germline ends came to 10 bases.

The chain joins TRBV18 to TRBJ1-6; D remains unclear. Per germline, CDR1 KGHSH and CDR2 LQKENI. The V end was cut by 2 bases, the J end by 14 bases, with 13 bases between. CDR3 length: 13 amino acids. The chain's CDR3 is CASSPMRHETLHF. The DNA for the CDR3 is TGTGCCAGCTCACCAATGAGACACGAAACCCTCCACTTT.

J is TRBJ2-2 and V is TRBV6-6; 8 bases agree with TRBD2. Trimming removed 5 bases from V and 6 bases from J; junction bases left unmatched: 2. The germline gives CDR1 MNHNY, CDR2 SVGAGI (reference sequence). The CDR3 consists of 13 residues. CDR3 protein: CASSAREAGELFF. CDR3 DNA: TGTGCCAGCAGTGCGCGGGAGGCCGGGGAGCTGTTTTTT.

The rearrangement joins TRBV30 to TRBJ2-5; tentative D call: TRBD1 (6 bases). Trimming took 7 bases from V and 4 from J, leaving 16 bases between them. This CDR3 has 13 residues. Germline values: CDR1 GTSNPN, CDR2 SVGIG (reference sequence). The CDR3 bases are TGTGCCTCGTCTCAGGGGCCGGGAGAGACCCAGTACTTC. It translates to CASSQGPGETQYF.

CDR3: CSVEAAQRGYTF. CDR3 DNA: TGCAGCGTTGAGGCAGCCCAGCGTGGCTACACCTTC. The chain couples TRBV29-1 to TRBJ1-2, with D unresolved. The V end was cut by 3 bases, the J end by 7 bases, with 12 bases between. The CDR3 spans 12 residues. Germline loops: CDR1 SQVTM, CDR2 ANQGSEA.

The rearrangement joins TRBV6-1 to TRBJ2-7; 10 bases map to TRBD2. CDR1 is MNHNS, CDR2 SASEGT, per germline. There are 17 residues in the CDR3. After removal of 1 base from V and 7 bases from J, the junction contained 13 bases not matched to a gene. The CDR3 is CASSEEPAGGMYREQYF. The CDR3 bases are TGTGCCAGCAGTGAAGAACCAGCGGGGGGGATGTATCGGGAGCAGTACTTC.

This sequence joins TRBV5-1 and TRBJ1-1, with D possibly being TRBD1 (5 bases). Germline-derived CDR1 and CDR2 are SGHRS and YFSETQ. V was shortened by 3 bases and J by 0 bases, with 12 bases between the two germline ends. CDR3 length equals 15 residues. The CDR3: CASSWEGQLNTEAFF. The DNA for the CDR3 is TGCGCCAGCAGCTGGGAAGGACAACTGAACACTGAAGCTTTCTTT.

This chain uses TRBV4-3 with TRBJ1-5, with D hard to call. CDR1 is LGHNA and CDR2 is YSLEER in the germline V gene. V was clipped by 1 base and J by 2 bases, with 9 bases between them. There are 15 residues in the CDR3. The CDR3 sequence is CASSQGRFGNQPQHF. The DNA of the CDR3 is TGCGCCAGCAGCCAAGGGCGGTTCGGCAATCAGCCCCAGCATTTT.